This T cell receptor beta chain was obtained from a study of T cells of healthy individuals. CDR1 is SGHAT, CDR2 FQNNGV, per germline. CDR3 length equals 15 residues. With 3 bases clipped from V and 7 bases from J, the junction kept 8 bases outside the gene matches. TCRdb re-derived calls from the 5' RACE reads in MiXCR, one entry per CDR3 protein. The data contain 40,000 to 45,000 distinct CDR3 sequences, 4% to 5.5% of them singletons. This clonotype has more than one count but fewer than ten. This rearrangement joins TRBV11-2 to TRBJ2-1; TRBD2 aligns across 8 bases. This clonotype was obtained from a human donor in good health. In nucleotides, the CDR3 is TGTGCCAGCAGCTTCACTAGCGGTCCGGGGAATGAGCAGTTCTTC. Its translation is CASSFTSGPGNEQFF. The entire variable domain, with the rest obtained from reference TRBV11-2 and TRBJ2-1, is as follows: EAGVAQSPRYKIIEKRQSVAFWCNPISGHATLYWYQQILGQGPKLLIQFQNNGVVDDSQLPKDRFSAERLKGVDSTLKIQPAKLEDSAVYLCASSFTSGPGNEQFFGPGTRLTVL.